Listed below are T cell receptor beta chains from one sample, sequenced in a study of blood T cell repertoires in COVID-19. Data came from immunoSEQ multiplex PCR; TCRdb stores just in-frame clones and leaves some out. The sample shows 130,000 or so clones, over 65% of them seen only once. Sequencing used peripheral blood. Receptors were obtained from a man in his 60s with acute or convalescent COVID-19. The conserved cysteine and the conserved F or W are not part of the CDR3 here. Each record gives: CDR3 protein, D gene, J gene, V gene. D genes are given only for firm matches.

SVVPGGAGNTIY,TRBD1,TRBJ1-3,TRBV29-1
ASSPPGTGSTGELF,TRBD1,TRBJ2-2,TRBV9
ASSVQGDGELF,-,TRBJ2-2,TRBV19
ASGSWTSGVNTQY,TRBD2,TRBJ2-3,TRBV12-5
ASSITGRNTGELF,-,TRBJ2-2,TRBV19
ASSQEAGTSTDTQY,TRBD2,TRBJ2-3,TRBV14
ASSAPGLTNNEQF,-,TRBJ2-1,TRBV19
ATSDPGTGAGANVLT,TRBD1,TRBJ2-6,TRBV24-1
ASSLLGGPNYEQY,-,TRBJ2-7,TRBV27
ASSSPDGRRGGYT,-,TRBJ1-2,TRBV28
ASSEAGGLAGGKQETQY,TRBD2,TRBJ2-5,TRBV2
ASSYQGGDYEQY,TRBD2,TRBJ2-7,TRBV6-5
ATSRDGGYEQY,-,TRBJ2-7,TRBV15
ASSPVAGGTDTQY,TRBD2,TRBJ2-3,TRBV7-3
AISVGQGISDTQY,TRBD1,TRBJ2-3,TRBV10-3
AISDRAGPATEAF,-,TRBJ1-1,TRBV10-3
ASSVLAGADTQY,TRBD2,TRBJ2-3,TRBV19
SVFTGGYT,-,TRBJ1-2,TRBV29-1
ASSLLAGGRDTQY,TRBD2,TRBJ2-3,TRBV5-1
ASSPDGGQPQH,-,TRBJ1-5,TRBV19
ATSDPDRGSTDTQY,TRBD1,TRBJ2-3,TRBV24-1
ASAQGYQPQH,TRBD1,TRBJ1-5,TRBV27
ASRAREWKPQH,-,TRBJ1-5,TRBV12-3/TRBV12-4
ASSYDPSGRETQY,TRBD2,TRBJ2-5,TRBV6-5
ASSFGGELNEQF,-,TRBJ2-1,TRBV28
ASSLPDREGTNQPQH,TRBD1,TRBJ1-5,TRBV7-9
SVLGETGGYNEQF,-,TRBJ2-1,TRBV29-1
ATSEVPAGQGYTQY,-,TRBJ2-3,TRBV24-1
ASSSPTGAGTEKLF,TRBD1,TRBJ1-4,TRBV11-2
ASSPRLAPQETQY,TRBD2,TRBJ2-5,TRBV6-2/TRBV6-3